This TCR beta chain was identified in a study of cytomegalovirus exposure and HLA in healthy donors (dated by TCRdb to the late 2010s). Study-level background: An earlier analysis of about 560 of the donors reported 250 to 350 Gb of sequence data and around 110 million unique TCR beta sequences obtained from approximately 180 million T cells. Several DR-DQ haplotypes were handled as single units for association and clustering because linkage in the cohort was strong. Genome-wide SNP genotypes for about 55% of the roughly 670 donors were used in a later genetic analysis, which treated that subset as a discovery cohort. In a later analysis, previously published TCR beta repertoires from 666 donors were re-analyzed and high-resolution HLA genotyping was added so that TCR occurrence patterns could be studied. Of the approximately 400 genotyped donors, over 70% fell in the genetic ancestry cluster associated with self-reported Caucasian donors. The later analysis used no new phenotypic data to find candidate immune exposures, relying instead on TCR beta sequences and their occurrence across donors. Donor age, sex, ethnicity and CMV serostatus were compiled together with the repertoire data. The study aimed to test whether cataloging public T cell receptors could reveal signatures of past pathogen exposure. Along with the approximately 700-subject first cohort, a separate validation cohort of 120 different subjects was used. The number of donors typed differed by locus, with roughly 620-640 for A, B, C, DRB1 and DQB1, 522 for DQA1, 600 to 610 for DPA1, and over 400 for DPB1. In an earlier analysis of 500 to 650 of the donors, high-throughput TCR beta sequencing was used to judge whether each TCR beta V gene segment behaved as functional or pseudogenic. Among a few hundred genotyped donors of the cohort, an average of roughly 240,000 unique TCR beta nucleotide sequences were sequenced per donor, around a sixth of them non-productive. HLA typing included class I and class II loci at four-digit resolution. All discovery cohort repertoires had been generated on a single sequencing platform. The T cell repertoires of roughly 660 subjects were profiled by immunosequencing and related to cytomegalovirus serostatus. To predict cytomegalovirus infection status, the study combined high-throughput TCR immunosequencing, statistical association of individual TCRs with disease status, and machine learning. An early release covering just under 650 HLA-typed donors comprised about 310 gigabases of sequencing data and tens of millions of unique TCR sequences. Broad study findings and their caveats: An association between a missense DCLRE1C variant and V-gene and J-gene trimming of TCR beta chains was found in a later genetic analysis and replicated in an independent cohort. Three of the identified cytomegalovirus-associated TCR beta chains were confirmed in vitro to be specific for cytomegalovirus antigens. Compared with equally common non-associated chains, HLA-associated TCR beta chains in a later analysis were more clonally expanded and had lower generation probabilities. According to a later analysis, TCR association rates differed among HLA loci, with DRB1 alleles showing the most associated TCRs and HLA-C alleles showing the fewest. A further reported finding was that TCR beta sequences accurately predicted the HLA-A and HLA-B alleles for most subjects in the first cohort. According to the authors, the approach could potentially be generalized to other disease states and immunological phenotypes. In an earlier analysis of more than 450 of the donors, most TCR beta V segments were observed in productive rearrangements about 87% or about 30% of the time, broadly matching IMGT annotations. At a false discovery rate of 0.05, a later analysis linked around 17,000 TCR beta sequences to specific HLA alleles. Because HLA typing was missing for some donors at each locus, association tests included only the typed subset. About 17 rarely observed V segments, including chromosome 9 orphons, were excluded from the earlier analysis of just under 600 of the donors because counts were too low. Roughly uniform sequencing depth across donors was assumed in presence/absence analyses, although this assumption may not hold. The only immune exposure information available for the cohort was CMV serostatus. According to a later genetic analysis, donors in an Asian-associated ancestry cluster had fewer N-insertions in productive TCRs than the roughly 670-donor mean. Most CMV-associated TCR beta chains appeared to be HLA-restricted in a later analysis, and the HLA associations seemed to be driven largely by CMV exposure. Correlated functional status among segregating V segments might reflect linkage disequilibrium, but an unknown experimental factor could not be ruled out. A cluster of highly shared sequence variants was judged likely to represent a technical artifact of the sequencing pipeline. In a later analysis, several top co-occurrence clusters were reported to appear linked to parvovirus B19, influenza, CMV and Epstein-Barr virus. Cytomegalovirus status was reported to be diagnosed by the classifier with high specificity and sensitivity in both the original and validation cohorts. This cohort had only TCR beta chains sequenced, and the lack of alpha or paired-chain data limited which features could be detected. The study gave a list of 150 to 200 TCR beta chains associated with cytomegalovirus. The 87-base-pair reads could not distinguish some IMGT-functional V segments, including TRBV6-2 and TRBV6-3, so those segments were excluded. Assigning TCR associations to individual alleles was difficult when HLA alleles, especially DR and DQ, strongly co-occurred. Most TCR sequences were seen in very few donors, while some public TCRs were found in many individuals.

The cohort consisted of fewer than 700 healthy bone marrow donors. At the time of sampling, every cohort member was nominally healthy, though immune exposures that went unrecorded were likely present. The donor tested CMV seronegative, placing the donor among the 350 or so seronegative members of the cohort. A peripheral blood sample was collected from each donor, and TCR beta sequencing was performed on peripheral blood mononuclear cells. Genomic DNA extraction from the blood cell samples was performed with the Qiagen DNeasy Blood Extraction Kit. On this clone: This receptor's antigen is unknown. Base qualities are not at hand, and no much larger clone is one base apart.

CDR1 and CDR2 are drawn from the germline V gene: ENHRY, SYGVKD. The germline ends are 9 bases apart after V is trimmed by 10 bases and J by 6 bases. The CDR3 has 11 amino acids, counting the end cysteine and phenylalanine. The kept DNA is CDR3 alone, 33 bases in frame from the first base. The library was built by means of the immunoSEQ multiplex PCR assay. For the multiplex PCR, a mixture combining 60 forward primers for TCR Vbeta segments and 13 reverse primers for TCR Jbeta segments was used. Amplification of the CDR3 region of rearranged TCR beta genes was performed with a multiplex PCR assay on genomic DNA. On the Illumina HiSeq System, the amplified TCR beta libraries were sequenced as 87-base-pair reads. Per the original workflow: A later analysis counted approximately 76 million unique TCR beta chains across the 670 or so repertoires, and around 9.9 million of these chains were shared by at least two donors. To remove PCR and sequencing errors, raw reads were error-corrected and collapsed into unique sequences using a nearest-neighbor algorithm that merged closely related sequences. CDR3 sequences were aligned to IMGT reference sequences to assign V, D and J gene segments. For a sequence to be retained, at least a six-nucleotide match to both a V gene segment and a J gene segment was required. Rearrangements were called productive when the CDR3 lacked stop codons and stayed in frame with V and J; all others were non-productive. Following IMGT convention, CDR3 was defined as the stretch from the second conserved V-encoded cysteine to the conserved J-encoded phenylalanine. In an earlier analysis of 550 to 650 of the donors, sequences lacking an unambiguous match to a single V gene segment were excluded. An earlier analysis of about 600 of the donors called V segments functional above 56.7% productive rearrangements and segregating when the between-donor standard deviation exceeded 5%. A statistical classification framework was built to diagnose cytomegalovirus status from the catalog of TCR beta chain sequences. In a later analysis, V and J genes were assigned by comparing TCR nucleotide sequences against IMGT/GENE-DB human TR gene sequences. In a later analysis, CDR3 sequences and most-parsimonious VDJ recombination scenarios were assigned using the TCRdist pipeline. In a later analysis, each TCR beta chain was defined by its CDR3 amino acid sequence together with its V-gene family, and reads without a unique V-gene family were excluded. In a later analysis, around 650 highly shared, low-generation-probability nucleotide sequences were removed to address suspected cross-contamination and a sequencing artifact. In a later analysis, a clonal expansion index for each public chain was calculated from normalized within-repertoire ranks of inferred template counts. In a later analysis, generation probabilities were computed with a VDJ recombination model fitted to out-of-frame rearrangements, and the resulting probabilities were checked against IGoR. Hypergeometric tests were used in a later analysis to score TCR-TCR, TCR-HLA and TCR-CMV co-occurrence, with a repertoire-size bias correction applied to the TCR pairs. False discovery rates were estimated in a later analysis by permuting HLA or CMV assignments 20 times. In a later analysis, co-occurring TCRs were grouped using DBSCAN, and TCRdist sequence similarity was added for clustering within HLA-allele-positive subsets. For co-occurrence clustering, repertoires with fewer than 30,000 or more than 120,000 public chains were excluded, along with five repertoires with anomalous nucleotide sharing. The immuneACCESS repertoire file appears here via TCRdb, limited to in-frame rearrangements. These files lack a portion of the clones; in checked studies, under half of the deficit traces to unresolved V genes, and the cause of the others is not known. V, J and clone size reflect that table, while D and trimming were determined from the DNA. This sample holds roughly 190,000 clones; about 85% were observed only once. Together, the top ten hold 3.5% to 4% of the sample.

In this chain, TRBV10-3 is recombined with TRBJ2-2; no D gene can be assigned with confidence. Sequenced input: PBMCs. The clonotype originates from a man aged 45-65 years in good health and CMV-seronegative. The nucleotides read TGTGCCACTAACCGGGCCGGGGAGCTGTTTTTT. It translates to CATNRAGELFF.